Listed below are T cell receptor beta chains from one sample, sequenced in a study of T cell responses to AZD1222 COVID-19 vaccine. Sequencing was performed with immunoSEQ multiplex PCR; in TCRdb, only in-frame clones are kept and a portion is missing. The repertoire holds over 35,000 clones, with roughly 78% as singletons. Sequences were derived from peripheral blood, sampled 28 days after the second dose of the MenACWY control vaccine. Source of these receptors: an adult who received the MenACWY meningococcal vaccine as a control. Both conserved end residues are part of each CDR3. A D gene is named only where the DNA matches it firmly. Size values are once, few and many counts, or a class for expanded clones, and some rows have none.

>TRBD1|NA|TRBJ1-5|TRBV7-3
CASSLRQGHNQPQHF
TGTGCCAGCAGCTTAAGACAGGGCCACAATCAGCCCCAGCATTTT
>NA|NA|TRBJ1-1|TRBV19
CASRSTGSGTEAFF
TGTGCCAGTAGGTCGACAGGTTCCGGCACTGAAGCTTTCTTT
>NA|NA|TRBJ1-1|TRBV5-1
CASSSPGTDEAFF
TGCGCCAGCAGCTCACCCGGGACGGATGAAGCTTTCTTT
>TRBD1|once|TRBJ2-2|TRBV18
CASRDRNTGELFF
TGTGCCAGCCGGGACAGAAACACCGGGGAGCTGTTTTTT
>NA|NA|TRBJ2-3|TRBV30
CAWTGSIHTQYF
TGTGCCTGGACTGGATCAATACATACGCAGTATTTT
>TRBD1|NA|TRBJ1-2|TRBV11-2
CASSPQGDSGYTF
TGTGCCAGCAGCCCTCAAGGGGACAGCGGCTACACCTTC
>NA|NA|TRBJ2-1|TRBV9
CASSVGTTANEQFF
TGTGCCAGCAGCGTCGGGACCACCGCGAATGAGCAGTTCTTC
>TRBD1|NA|TRBJ1-4|TRBV19
CASRYRGLSEKLFF
TGTGCCAGTAGGTACAGGGGGCTAAGTGAAAAACTGTTTTTT
>TRBD2|NA|TRBJ2-1|TRBV10-2
CASSERVAGGPRDEQFF
TGCGCCAGCAGTGAAAGAGTAGCGGGAGGGCCTCGGGATGAGCAGTTCTTC
>NA|once|TRBJ1-2|TRBV29-1
CSVESTGSIGGYTF
TGCAGCGTTGAAAGTACAGGCTCAATCGGGGGCTACACCTTC
>NA|NA|TRBJ1-3|TRBV5-6
CASSLYGSGNTIYF
TGTGCCAGCAGCCTGTACGGTTCTGGAAACACCATATATTTT
>TRBD1|NA|TRBJ1-4|TRBV18
CASSHNRDSNEKLFF
TGTGCCAGCTCCCACAACCGGGACAGTAATGAAAAACTGTTTTTT
>NA|NA|TRBJ2-4|TRBV2
CASSDQVSKNIQYF
TGTGCCAGCAGTGACCAGGTATCCAAAAACATTCAGTACTTC
>TRBD1|once|TRBJ2-1|TRBV7-9
CASSTGQGWNEQFF
TGTGCCAGCAGCACCGGACAGGGGTGGAATGAGCAGTTCTTC